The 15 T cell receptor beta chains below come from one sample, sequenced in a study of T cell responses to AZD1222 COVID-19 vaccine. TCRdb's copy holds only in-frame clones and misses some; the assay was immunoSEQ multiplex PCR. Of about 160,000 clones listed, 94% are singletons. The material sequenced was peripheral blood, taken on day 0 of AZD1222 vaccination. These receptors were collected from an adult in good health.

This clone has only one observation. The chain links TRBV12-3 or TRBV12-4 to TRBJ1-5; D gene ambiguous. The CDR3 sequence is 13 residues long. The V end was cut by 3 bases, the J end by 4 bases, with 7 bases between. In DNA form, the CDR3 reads TGTGCCAGCAGTTTGGGTAGGAATCAGCCCCAGCATTTT. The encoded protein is CASSLGRNQPQHF.

CDR3 nucleotide sequence: TGTGCCAGCAGCTTAGCCCTACACAGGGAGGAGACCCAGTACTTC. Amino acid sequence: CASSLALHREETQYF. The chain recombines TRBV7-9 with TRBJ2-5, with D possibly TRBD1 on 6 matching bases. The CDR3 has 15 residues. The germline gives CDR1 SEHNR, CDR2 FQNEAQ (reference sequence). V lost 0 bases and J lost 5, with 13 bases in between.

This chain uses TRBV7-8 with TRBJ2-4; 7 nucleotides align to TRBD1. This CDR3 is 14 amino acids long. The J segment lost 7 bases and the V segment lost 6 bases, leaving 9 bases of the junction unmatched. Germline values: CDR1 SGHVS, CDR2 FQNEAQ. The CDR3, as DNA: TGTGCCAGCAGAGAGGACAGGTACTCCAACATTCAGTACTTC. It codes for CASREDRYSNIQYF.

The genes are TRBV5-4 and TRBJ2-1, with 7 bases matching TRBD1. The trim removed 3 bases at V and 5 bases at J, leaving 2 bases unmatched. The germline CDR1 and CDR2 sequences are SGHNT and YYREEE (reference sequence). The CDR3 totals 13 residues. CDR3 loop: CASSSGTDNEQFF. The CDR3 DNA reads TGTGCCAGCAGCTCCGGGACAGACAATGAGCAGTTCTTC.

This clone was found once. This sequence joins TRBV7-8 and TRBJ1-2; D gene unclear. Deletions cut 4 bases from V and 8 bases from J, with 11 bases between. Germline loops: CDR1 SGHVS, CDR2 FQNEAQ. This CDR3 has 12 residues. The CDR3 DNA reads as TGTGCCAGCAGCTCCTTTATGGGAGGCTACACCTTC. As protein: CASSSFMGGYTF.

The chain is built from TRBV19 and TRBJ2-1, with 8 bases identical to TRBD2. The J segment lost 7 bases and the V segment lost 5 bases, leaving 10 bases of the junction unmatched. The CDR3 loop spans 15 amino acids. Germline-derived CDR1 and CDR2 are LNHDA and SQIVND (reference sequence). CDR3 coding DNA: TGTGCCAGTAGTTCCCATTGGACTAGCTTGAATGAGCAGTTCTTC. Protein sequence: CASSSHWTSLNEQFF.

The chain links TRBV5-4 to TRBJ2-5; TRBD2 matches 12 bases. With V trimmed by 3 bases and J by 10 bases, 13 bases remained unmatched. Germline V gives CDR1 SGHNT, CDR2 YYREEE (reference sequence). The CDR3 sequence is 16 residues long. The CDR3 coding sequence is TGTGCCAGCAGCTCCCTAGCGGGGGGGAGCCCTGTCGGCCAGTACTTC. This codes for CASSSLAGGSPVGQYF.

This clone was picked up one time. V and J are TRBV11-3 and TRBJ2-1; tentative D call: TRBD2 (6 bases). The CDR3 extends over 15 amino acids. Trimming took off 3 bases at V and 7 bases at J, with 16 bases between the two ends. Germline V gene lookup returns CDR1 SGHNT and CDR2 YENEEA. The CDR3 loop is CASSLDGPGGNEQFF. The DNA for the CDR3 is TGTGCCAGCAGCTTGGACGGACCCGGAGGGAATGAGCAGTTCTTC. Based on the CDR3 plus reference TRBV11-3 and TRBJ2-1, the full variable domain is EAGVVQSPRYKIIEKKQPVAFWCNPISGHNTLYWYLQNLGQGPELLIRYENEEAVDDSQLPKDRFSAERLKGVDSTLKIQPAELGDSAVYLCASSLDGPGGNEQFFGPGTRLTVL.

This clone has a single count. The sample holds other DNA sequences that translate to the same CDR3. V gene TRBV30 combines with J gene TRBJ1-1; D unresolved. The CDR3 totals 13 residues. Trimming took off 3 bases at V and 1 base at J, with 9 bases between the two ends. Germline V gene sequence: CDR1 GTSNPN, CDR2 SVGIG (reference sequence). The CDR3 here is CAWSRGRNTEAFF. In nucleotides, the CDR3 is TGTGCCTGGAGCCGTGGTAGGAACACTGAAGCTTTCTTT.

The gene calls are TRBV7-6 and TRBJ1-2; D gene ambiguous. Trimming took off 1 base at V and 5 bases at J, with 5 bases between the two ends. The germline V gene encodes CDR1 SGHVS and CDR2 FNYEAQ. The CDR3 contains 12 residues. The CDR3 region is CASSLEGYGYTF. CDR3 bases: TGTGCCAGCAGCTTAGAGGGTTATGGCTACACCTTC.

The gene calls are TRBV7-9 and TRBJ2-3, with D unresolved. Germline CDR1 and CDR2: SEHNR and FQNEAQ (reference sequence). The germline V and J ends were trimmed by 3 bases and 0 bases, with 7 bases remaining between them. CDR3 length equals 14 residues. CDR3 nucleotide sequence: TGTGCCAGCAGCTTGAGCGTGAGCACAGATACGCAGTATTTT. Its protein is CASSLSVSTDTQYF.

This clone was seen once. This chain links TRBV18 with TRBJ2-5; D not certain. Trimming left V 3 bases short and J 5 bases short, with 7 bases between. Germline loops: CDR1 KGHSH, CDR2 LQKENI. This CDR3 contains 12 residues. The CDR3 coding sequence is TGTGCCAGCTCACCCAATGCTGAGACCCAGTACTTC. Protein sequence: CASSPNAETQYF.

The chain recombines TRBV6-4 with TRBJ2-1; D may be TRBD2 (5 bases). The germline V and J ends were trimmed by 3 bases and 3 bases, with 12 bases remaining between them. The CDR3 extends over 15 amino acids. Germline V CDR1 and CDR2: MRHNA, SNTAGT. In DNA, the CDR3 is TGTGCCAGCAGTGATGGAGAGGGTCGCTACAATGAGCAGTTCTTC. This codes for CASSDGEGRYNEQFF.

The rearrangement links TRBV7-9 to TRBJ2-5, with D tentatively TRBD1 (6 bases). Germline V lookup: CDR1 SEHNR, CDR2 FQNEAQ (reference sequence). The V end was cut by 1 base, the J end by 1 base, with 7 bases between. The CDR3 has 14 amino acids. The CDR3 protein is CASSLEDSQETQYF. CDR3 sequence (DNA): TGTGCCAGCAGCTTAGAGGACAGCCAAGAGACCCAGTACTTC.

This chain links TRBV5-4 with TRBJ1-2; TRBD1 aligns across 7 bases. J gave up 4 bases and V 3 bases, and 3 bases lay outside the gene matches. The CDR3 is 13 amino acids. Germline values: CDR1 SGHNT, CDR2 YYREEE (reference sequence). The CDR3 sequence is CASSSGQVYGYTF. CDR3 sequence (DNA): TGTGCCAGCAGCTCCGGACAGGTCTATGGCTACACCTTC.